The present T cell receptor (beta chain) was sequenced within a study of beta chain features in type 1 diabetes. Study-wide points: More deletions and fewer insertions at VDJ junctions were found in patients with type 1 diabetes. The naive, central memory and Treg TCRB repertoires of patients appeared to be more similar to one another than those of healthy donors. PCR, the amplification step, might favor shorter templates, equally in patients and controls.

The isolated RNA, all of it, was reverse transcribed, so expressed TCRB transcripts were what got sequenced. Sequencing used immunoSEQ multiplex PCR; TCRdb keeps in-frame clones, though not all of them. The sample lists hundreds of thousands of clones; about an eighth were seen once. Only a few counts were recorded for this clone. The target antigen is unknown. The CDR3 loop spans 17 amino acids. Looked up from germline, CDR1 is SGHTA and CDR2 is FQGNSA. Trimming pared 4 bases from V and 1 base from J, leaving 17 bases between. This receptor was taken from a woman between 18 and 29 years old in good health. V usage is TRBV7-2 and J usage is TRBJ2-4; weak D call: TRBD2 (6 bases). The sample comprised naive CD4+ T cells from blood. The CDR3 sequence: CASSSSGSRVAKNIQYF. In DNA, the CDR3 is TGTGCCAGCAGCTCGAGCGGGTCTAGGGTGGCCAAAAACATTCAGTACTTC.